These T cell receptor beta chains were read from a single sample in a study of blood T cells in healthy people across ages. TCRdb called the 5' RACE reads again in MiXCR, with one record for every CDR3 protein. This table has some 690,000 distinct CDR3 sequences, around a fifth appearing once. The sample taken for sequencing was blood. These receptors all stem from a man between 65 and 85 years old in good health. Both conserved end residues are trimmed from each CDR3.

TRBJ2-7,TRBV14,ASSLPDTDYEQY
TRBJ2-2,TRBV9,ASSVGVELF
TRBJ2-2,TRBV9,ASSAFGAVNTGELF
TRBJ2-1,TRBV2,ASRAGLPGNEQF
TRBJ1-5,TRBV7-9,ASSLDRANQPQH
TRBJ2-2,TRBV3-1,ASSQVFAGASGELF
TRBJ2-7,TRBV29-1,SVEVPGQGYEQY
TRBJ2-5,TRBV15,ATSSSGFGVKETQC
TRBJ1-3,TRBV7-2,ASSQGTIGNTIY
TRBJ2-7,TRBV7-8,ASSFRSGYEQY
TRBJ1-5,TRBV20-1,SARPPGGNQPQH
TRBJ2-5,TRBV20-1,SAGVTSVVETQY
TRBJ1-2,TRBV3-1,ASSQQSMAWLYGYT
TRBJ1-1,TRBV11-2,ASGQGANTEAF
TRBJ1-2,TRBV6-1,ASSERGTGGYT
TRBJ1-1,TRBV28,ASSDPWGNAF
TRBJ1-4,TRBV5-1,ASSPGPDNEKLF
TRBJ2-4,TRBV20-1,SATQGVAKNIQY
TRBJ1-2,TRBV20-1,SANRDYGYT
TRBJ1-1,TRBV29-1,SIRDTEAF
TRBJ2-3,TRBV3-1,ASSQVTPPASGGADTQY
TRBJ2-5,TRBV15,ATSRDNTMETQY
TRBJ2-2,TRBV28,VSQRANTGELF
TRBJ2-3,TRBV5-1,ASSLQGGQDTQY
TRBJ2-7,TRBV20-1,SARPRLAGTYEQY
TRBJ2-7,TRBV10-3,AISVQGHEQY
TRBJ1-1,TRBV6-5,ASRSGRRGTEAF
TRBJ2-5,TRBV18,ASSTGVETQY
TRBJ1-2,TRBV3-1,ASSQPHGTGGYGYT
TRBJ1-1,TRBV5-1,ASSFQGPEKLTEAF
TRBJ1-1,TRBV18,ASSPRKSRTEEAF
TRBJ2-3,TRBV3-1,ASSQNPDTDTQY
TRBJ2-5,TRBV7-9,ASSAVRQQETQY
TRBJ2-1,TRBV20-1,SASPRGEQF
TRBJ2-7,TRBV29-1,SASLDSYEQY
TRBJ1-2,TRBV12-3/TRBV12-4,ASSGQVANYGYT
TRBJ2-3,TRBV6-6,ASSYRGFADTQY
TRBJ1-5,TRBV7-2,ASSFRSGGAQH
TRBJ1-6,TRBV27,ASSFVQGYSPLH
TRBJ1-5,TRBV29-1,SVESDRGLTQH
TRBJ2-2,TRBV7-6,ASSFRTGGNTGELF
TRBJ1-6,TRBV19,ASRAQPTYNSPLH
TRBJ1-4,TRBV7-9,ASSPGQVATNEKLF
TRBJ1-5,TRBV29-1,SVENQPQH
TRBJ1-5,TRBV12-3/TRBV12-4,ASSLGGNYNQPQH
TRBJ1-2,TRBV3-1,ASSPRDNNYGYT
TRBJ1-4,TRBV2,ASSAGLFKGEKLF
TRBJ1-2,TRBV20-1,SAFVQLGYT
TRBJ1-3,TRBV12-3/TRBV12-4,ASSWRDPPLASGNTIY
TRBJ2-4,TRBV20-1,SAPTVGNIQY
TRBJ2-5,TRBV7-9,ASRRAGMGETQY
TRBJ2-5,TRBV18,ASSTGKETQY
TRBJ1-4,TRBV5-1,ASSLGQGPDEKLF
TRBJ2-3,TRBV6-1,ASSELAGISDTQY
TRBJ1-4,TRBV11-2,ASSEIRDSQKLF
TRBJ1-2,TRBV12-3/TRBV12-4,ASSLTTGQRGYT
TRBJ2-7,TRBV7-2,ASSFAGTGVNYEQY
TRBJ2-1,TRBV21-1,ASSKVDASGNLRYNEQF
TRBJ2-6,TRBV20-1,SARGGGTGANVLT